This T cell receptor beta chain was captured by sequencing in a study of T-cell reconstitution after alpha-beta-depleted transplantation in children. Findings and caveats of the study: Reportedly, alpha-beta T cells present about two months post-transplant originated from several hundred expanded clones of graft origin. T-cell counts and diversity at one year post-transplant came mainly from newly produced T cells. High day-60 TCRbeta diversity in some patients came from surviving recipient T cells and thymic progenitors.

In the case of this clonotype: The antigen is not known.

TCRbeta library preparation incorporated unique molecular identifiers. TCRdb processed the PCR reads anew with MiXCR; each CDR3 protein has one entry. The sample yields around 200,000 distinct CDR3 sequences, about 8.2% seen once. CDR1 SGHTA and CDR2 FQGTGA come from the germline V gene. V lost 2 bases to trimming and J lost 5 bases, with 21 bases between them. There are 17 residues in the CDR3. This chain connects TRBV7-3 to TRBJ1-2; TRBD1 is a possible D gene (5 bases). This clonotype was obtained from a male patient between 2 and 15 years old who had a stem cell transplant for acute myeloid leukemia, so the T cells may come from the graft donor. The sample was PBMCs, mostly from graft donor cells, taken 360 days after TCRalphabeta/CD19-depleted stem cell transplant. The CDR3 DNA sequence: TGTGCCAGCAGCTTAGTTGGAGACAGCATAGATGGTTATGGCTACACCTTC. Translated, it gives CASSLVGDSIDGYGYTF.